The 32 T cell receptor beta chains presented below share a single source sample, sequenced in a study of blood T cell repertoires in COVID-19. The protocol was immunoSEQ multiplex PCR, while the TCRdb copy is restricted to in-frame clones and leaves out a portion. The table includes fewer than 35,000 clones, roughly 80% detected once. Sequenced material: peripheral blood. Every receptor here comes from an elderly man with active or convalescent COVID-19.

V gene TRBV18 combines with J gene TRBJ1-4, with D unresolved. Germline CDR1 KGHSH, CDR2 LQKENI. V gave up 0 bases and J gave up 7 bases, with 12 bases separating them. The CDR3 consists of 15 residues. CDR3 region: CASSPPGGIGEKLFF. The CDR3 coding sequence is TGTGCCAGCTCACCACCCGGAGGTATCGGTGAAAAACTGTTTTTT.

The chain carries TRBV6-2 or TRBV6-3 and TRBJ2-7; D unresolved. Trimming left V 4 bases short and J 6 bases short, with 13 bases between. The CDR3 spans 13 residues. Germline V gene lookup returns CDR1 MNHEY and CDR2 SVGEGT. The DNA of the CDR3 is TGTGCCAGCAGTTCCTCCCGTGTTGTCGAGCAGTACTTC. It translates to CASSSSRVVEQYF.

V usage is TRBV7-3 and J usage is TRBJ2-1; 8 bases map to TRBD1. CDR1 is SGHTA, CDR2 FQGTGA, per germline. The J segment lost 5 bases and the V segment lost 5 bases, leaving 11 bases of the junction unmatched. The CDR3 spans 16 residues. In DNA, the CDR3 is TGTGCCAGCAGCGATGACCTCCGGACAGGGAACAATGAGCAGTTCTTC. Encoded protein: CASSDDLRTGNNEQFF.

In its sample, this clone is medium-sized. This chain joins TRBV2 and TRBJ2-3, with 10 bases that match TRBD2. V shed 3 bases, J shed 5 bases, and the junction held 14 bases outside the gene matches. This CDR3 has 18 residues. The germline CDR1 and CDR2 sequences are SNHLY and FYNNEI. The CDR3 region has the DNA TGTGCCAGCAGTGAGAGCCGGAGCAGCGGGGGGGCCAAAGATACGCAGTATTTT. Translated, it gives CASSESRSSGGAKDTQYF.

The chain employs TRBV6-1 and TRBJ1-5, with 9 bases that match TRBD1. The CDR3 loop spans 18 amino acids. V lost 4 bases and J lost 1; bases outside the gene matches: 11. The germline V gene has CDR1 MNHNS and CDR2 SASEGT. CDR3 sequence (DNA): TGTGCCAGCAGTGCCGGGACAGGGTACGGTCGCAGCAATCAGCCCCAGCATTTT. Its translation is CASSAGTGYGRSNQPQHF.

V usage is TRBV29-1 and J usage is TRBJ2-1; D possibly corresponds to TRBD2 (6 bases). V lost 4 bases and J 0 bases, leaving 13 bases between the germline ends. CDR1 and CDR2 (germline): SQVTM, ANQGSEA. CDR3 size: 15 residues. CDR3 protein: CSVAGGKISYNEQFF. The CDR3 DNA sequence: TGCAGCGTTGCCGGGGGTAAGATCTCCTACAATGAGCAGTTCTTC.

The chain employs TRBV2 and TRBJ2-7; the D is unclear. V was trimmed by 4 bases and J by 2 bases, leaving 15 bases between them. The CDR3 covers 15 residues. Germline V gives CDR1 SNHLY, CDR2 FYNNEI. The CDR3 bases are TGTGCCAGCAGTGGAACATCCGGCGGCCCCTACGAGCAGTACTTC. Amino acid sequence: CASSGTSGGPYEQYF.

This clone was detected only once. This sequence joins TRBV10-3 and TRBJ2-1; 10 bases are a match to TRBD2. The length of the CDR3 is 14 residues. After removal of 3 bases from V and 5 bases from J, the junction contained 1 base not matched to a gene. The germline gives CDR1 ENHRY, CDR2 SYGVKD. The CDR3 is CAISELAGNNEQFF. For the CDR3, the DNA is TGTGCCATCAGTGAACTAGCGGGGAACAATGAGCAGTTCTTC.

The CDR3 DNA reads TGTGCCAGCAGCTTAGTAGGGGCCAACGTCCTGACTTTC. Translation gives CASSLVGANVLTF. The genes are TRBV7-8 and TRBJ2-6; D remains unclear. V was pared by 1 base and J by 4 bases, with 2 bases between. Per the germline V gene, CDR1 is SGHVS and CDR2 is FQNEAQ. The CDR3 length is 13 residues.

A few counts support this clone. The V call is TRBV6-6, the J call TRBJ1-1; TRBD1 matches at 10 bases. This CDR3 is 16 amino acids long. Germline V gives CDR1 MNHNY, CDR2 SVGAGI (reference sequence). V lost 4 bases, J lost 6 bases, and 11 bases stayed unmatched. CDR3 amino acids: CASSSELTGGVSEAFF. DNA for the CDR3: TGTGCCAGCAGTTCCGAGCTGACAGGGGGCGTCTCTGAAGCTTTCTTT.

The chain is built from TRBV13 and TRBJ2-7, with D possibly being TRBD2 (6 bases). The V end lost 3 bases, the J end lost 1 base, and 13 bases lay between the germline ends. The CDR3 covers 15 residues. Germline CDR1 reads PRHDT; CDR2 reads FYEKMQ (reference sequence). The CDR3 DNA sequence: TGTGCCAGCAGCTTCCGGTTAGCGGATTCCTACGAGCAGTACTTC. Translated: CASSFRLADSYEQYF.

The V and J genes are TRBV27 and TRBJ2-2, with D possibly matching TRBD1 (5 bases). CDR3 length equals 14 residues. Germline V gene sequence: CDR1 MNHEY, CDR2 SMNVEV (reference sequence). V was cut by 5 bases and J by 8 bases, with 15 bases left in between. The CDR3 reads CASSTTGFIGELFF. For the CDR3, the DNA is TGTGCCAGCAGTACCACAGGTTTTATAGGGGAGCTGTTTTTT.

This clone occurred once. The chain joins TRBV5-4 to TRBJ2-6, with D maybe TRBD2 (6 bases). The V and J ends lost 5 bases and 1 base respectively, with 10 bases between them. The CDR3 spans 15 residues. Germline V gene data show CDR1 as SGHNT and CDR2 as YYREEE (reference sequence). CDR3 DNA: TGTGCCAGCAGTCAGGGACTGTCTGGGGCCAACGTCCTGACTTTC. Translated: CASSQGLSGANVLTF.

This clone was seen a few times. The CDR3: CASSPKETQYF. DNA of the CDR3: TGTGCCAGCTCACCTAAAGAGACCCAGTACTTC. The rearrangement joins TRBV18 to TRBJ2-5, with D unresolved. Germline V CDR1 and CDR2: KGHSH, LQKENI. The CDR3 sequence is 11 residues long. V lost 3 bases, J lost 3 bases, and 2 bases lay in between.

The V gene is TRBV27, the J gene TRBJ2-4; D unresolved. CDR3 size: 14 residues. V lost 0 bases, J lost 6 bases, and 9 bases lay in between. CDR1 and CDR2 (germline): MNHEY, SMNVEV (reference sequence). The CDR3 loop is CASSLSATTNIQYF. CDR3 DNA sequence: TGTGCCAGCAGTTTATCAGCCACTACAAACATTCAGTACTTC.

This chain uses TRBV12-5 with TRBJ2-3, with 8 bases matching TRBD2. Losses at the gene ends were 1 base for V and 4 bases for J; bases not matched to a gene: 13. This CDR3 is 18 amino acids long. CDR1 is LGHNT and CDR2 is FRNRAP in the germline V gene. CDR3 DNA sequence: TGTGCTAGTGGTTTGGGTACGGATAGCGGGGCGCCTTCAGATACGCAGTATTTT. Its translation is CASGLGTDSGAPSDTQYF.

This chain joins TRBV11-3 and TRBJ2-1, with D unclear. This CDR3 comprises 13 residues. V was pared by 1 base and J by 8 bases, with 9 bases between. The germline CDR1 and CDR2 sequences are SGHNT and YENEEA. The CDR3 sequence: CASSLGAPYEQFF. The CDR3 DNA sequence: TGTGCCAGCAGCTTAGGGGCCCCTTATGAGCAGTTCTTC.

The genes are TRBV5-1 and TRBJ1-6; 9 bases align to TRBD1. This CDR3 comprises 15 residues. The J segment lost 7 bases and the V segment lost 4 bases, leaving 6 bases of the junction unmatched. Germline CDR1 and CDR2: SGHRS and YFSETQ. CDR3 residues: CASSVTGTGNSPLHF. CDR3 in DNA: TGCGCCAGCAGCGTAACCGGGACAGGGAATTCACCCCTCCACTTT.

The CDR3 sequence is CASSRGTLAGGTQETQYF. The DNA for the CDR3 is TGTGCCAGCAGCCGCGGAACACTAGCGGGGGGAACCCAAGAGACCCAGTACTTC. This chain connects TRBV7-8 to TRBJ2-5, with 12 positions matching TRBD2. This CDR3 has 18 residues. CDR1 and CDR2 (germline): SGHVS, FQNEAQ. The V and J ends lost 5 bases and 1 base, in that order; junction bases with no gene match: 11.

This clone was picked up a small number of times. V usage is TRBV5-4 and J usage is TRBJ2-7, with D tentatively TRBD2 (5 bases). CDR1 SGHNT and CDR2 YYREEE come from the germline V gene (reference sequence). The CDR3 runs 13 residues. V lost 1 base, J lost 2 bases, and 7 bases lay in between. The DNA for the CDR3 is TGTGCCAGCAGCTTGAGCGGAACCTACGAGCAGTACTTC. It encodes CASSLSGTYEQYF.

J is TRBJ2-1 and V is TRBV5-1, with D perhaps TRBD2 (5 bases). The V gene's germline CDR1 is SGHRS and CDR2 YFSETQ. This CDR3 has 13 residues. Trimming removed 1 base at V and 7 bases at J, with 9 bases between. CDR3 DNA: TGCGCCAGCAGCTTGCCTTCGGGGAATGAGCAGTTCTTC. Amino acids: CASSLPSGNEQFF.

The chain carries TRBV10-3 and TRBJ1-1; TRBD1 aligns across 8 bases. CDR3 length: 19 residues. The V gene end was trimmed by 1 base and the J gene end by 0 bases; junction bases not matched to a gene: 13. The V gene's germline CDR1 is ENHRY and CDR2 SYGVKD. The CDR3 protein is CAISELILVDRGLNTEAFF. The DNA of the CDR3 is TGTGCCATCAGTGAGTTAATCCTCGTTGACAGGGGATTGAACACTGAAGCTTTCTTT.

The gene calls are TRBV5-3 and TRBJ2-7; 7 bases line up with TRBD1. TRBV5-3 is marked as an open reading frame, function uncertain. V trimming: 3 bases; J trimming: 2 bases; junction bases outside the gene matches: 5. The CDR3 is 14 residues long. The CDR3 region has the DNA TGTGCCAGAAGCTGGACAGGTAAGGCCTACGAGCAGTACTTC. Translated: CARSWTGKAYEQYF.

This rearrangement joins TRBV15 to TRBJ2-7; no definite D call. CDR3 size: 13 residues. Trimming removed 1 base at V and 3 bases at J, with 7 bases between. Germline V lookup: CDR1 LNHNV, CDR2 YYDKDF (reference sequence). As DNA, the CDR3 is TGTGCCACCAGCAGAGCCCCTAACTACGAGCAGTACTTC. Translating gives CATSRAPNYEQYF.

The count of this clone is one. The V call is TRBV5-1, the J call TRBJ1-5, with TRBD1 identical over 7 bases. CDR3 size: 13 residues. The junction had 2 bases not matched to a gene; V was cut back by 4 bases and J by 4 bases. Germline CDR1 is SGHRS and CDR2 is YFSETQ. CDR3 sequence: CASSTTGNQPQHF. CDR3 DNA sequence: TGCGCCAGCAGCACGACAGGGAATCAGCCCCAGCATTTT.

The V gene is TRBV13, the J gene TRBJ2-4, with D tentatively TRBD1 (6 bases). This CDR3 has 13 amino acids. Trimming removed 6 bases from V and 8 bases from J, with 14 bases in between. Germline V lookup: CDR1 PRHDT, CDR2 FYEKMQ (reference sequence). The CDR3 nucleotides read TGTGCCAGCAGTCAGGGGTGGGTTGACATTCAGTACTTC. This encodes CASSQGWVDIQYF. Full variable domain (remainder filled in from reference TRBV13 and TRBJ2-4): AAGVIQSPRHLIKEKRETATLKCYPIPRHDTVYWYQQGPGQDPQFLISFYEKMQSDKGSIPDRFSAQQFSDYHSELNMSSLELGDSALYFCASSQGWVDIQYFGAGTRLSVL.

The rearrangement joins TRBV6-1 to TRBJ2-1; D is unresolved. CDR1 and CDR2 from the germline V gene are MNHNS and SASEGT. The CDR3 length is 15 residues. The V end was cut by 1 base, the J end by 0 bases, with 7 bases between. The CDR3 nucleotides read TGTGCCAGCAGTGAAGACCGTAGCTCCTACAATGAGCAGTTCTTC. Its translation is CASSEDRSSYNEQFF.

The CDR3 nucleotides read TGCGCCAGCAGCTTGGCCCGTGGGACAAATTACGAGCAGTACTTC. Translation gives CASSLARGTNYEQYF. This chain connects TRBV5-1 to TRBJ2-7, with D perhaps TRBD1 (6 bases). The V end was cut by 0 bases, the J end by 4 bases, with 14 bases between. CDR1 SGHRS and CDR2 YFSETQ come from the germline V gene. The CDR3 runs to 15 residues.

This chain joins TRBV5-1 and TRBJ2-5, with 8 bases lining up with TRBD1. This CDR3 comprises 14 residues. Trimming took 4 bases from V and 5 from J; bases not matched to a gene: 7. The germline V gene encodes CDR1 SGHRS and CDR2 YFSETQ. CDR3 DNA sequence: TGCGCCAGCAGCACCGGACAGGGCTTGGAGACCCAGTACTTC. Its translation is CASSTGQGLETQYF.

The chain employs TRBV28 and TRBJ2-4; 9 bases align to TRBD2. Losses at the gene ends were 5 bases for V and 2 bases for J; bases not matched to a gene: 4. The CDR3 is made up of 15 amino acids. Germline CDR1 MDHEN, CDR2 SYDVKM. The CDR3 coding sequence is TGTGCCAGCAGTGTAGCGGGAGTAACCAAAAACATTCAGTACTTC. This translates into CASSVAGVTKNIQYF.

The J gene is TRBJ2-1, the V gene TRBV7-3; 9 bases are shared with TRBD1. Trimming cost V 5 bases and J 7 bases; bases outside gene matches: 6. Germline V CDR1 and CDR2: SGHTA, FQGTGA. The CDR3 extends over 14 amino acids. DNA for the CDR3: TGTGCCAGCAGCCTACAGGGGGCGAGGAATGAGCAGTTCTTC. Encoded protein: CASSLQGARNEQFF.

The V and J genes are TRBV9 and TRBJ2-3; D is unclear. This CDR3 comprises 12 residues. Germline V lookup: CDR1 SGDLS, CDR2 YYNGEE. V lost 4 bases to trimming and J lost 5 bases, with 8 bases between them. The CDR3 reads CASSLQRDTQYF. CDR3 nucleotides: TGTGCCAGCAGCCTCCAGCGAGATACGCAGTATTTT.